The source of this T cell receptor beta chain is a study of blood T cell repertoires in COVID-19. In the study overall: Collection of acute and convalescent COVID-19 samples took place in the United States, Italy and Spain. Sample material is recorded as cDNA or gDNA derived from T cells, B-cell-depleted T cells, or PBMCs.

This CDR3 region has 15 residues. Deletions cut 1 base from V and 5 bases from J, with 12 bases between. The germline V gene encodes CDR1 MGHRA and CDR2 YSYEKL. Profiled with immunoSEQ multiplex PCR; TCRdb holds only in-frame clones, not every one. The repertoire includes 30,000 to 40,000 clones, 70% to 85% of them detected once, and about 7.4% sits in the top ten. The rearrangement joins TRBV4-1 to TRBJ1-5; D gene unclear. The sequencing sample was made of peripheral blood. The sequence derives from a woman in her sixties or seventies with acute or convalescent COVID-19. CDR3 bases: TGCGCCAGCAGCCAAGTTATGGGGAGCCATCAGCCCCAGCATTTT. This translates into CASSQVMGSHQPQHF.